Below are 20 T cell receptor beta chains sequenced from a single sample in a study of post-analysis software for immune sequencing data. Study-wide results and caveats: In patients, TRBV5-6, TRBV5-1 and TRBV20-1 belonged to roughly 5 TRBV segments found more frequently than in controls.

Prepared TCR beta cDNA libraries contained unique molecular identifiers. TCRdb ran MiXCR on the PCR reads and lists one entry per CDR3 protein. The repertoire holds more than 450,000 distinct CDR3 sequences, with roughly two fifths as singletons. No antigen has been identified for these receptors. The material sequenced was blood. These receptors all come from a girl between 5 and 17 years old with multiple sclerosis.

CDR3 sequence: CAISVGRNTEAFF. The CDR3 DNA reads TGTGCCATCAGTGTGGGTCGAAACACTGAAGCTTTCTTT. The J gene is TRBJ1-1, the V gene TRBV10-3; D is uncertain. Germline-derived CDR1 and CDR2 are ENHRY and SYGVKD. The CDR3 has 13 amino acids. V lost 4 bases and J 2 bases, leaving 8 bases between the germline ends.

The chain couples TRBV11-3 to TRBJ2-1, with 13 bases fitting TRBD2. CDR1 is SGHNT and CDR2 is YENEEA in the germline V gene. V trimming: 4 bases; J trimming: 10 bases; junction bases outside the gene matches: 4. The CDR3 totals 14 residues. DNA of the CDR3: TGTGCCAGCAGCTCAGGACTAGCGGGAGACGAGCAGTTCTTC. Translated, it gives CASSSGLAGDEQFF.

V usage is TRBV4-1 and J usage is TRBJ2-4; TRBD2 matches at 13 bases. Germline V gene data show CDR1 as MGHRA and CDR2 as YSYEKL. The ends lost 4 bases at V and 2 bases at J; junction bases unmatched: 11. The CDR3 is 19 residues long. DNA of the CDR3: TGCGCCAGCAGCCCGACCCCGGGACTAGCGGGAAATACCAAAAACATTCAGTACTTC. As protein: CASSPTPGLAGNTKNIQYF.

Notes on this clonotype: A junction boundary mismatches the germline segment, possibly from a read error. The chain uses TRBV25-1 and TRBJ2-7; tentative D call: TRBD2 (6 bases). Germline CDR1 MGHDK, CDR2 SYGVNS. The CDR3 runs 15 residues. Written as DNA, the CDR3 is TGTGTCAGCAGTGCGGGACTGTTGAGCTCCTACGAGCAGTACTTC. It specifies CVSSAGLLSSYEQYF.

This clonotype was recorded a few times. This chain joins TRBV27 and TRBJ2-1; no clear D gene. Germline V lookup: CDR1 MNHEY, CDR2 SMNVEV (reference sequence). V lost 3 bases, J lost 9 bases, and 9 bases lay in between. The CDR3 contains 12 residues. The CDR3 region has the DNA TGTGCCAGCAGTTTCGGGCGCAGTGAGCAGTTCTTC. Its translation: CASSFGRSEQFF.

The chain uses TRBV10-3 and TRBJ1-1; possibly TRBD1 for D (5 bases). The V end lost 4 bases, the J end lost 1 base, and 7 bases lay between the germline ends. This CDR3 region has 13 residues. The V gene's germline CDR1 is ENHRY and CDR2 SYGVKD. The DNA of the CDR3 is TGTGCCATCAGTGCAGGGCAGAACACTGAAGCTTTCTTT. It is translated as CAISAGQNTEAFF.

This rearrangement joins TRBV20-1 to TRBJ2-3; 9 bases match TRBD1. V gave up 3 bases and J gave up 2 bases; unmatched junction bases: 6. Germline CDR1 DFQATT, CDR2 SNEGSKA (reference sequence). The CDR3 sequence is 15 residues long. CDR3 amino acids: CSARADRGNTDTQYF. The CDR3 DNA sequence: TGCAGTGCTAGGGCGGACAGGGGAAACACAGATACGCAGTATTTT.

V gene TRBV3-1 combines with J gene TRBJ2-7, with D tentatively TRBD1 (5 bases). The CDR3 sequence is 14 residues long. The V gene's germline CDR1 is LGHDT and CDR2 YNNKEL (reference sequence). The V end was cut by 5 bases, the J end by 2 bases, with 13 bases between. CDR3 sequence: CASSAPRVPYEQYF. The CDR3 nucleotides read TGTGCCAGCAGCGCACCCAGGGTTCCCTACGAGCAGTACTTC.

CDR3 sequence: CASSQLGKVSYTF. CDR3 bases: TGTGCCAGCAGCCAGCTCGGGAAGGTTAGCTACACCTTC. The chain uses TRBV7-9 and TRBJ1-2; D call uncertain. Trimming pared 5 bases from V and 9 bases from J, leaving 16 bases between. Germline V lookup: CDR1 SEHNR, CDR2 FQNEAQ (reference sequence). The length of the CDR3 is 13 residues.

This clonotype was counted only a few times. The CDR3 DNA is TGCAGTGCTAGACCCACAGGACTACCCCAAAGGCGGTACTTC. This codes for CSARPTGLPQRRYF. The chain has TRBV20-1 and TRBJ2-5, with a weak D call TRBD2 (6 bases). Germline V gene sequence: CDR1 DFQATT, CDR2 SNEGSKA (reference sequence). This CDR3 comprises 14 residues. Deletions cut 2 bases from V and 13 bases from J, with 23 bases between.

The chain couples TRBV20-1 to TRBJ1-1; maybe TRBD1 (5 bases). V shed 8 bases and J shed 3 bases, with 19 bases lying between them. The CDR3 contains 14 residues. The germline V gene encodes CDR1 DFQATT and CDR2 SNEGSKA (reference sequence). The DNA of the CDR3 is TGCAGTTCCTCTTGGGGGGGACGGGACACTGAAGCTTTCTTT. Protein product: CSSSWGGRDTEAFF.

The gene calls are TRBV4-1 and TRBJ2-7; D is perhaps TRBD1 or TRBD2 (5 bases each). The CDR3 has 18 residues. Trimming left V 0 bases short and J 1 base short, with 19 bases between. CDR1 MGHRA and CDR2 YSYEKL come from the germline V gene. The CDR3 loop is CASSQDTGIWDGSYEQYF. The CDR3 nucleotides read TGCGCCAGCAGCCAAGACACGGGGATTTGGGACGGATCCTACGAGCAGTACTTC.

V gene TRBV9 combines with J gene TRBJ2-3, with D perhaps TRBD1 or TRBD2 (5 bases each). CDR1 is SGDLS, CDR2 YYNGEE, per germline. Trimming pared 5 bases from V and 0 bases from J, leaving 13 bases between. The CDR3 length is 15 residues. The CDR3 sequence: CASSFRDRSTDTQYF. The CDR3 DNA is TGTGCCAGCAGTTTCCGGGACCGCAGCACAGATACGCAGTATTTT.

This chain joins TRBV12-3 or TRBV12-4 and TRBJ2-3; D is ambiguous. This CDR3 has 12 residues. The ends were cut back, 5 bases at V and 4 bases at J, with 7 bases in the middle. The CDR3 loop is CASSTTADTQYF. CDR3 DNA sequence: TGTGCCAGCAGTACGACTGCAGATACGCAGTATTTT.

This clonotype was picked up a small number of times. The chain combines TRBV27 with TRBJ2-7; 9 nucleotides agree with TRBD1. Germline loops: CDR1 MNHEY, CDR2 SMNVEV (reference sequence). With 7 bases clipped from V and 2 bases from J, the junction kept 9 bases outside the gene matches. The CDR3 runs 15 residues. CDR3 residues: CASKGQGLSPYEQYF. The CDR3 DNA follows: TGTGCCAGCAAGGGACAGGGCCTTTCTCCCTACGAGCAGTACTTC.

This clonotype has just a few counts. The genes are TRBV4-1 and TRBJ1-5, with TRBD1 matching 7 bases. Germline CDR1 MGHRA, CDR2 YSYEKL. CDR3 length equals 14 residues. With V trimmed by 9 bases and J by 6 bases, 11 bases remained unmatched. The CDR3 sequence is CASCDREGTQPQHF. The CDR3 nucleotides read TGCGCCAGTTGTGACAGGGAAGGTACTCAGCCCCAGCATTTT.

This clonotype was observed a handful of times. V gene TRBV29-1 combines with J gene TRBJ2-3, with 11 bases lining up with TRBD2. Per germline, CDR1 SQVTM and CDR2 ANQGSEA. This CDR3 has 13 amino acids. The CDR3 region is CRVAGGLADTQYF. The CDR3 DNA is TGCAGGGTAGCGGGGGGGCTGGCAGATACGCAGTATTTT.

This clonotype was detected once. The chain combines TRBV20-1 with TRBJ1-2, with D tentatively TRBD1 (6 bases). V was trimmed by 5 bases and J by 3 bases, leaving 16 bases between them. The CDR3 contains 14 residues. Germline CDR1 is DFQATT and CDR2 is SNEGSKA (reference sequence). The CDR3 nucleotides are TGCAGTGCTTCTGACAGGCTTGGAGACTATGGCTACACCTTC. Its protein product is CSASDRLGDYGYTF.

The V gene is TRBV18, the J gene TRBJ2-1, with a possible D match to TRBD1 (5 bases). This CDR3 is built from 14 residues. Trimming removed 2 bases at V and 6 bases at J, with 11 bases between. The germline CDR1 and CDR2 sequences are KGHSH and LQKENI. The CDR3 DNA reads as TGTGCCAGCTCACCATTTAGGGGCGCCAATGAGCAGTTCTTC. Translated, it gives CASSPFRGANEQFF.

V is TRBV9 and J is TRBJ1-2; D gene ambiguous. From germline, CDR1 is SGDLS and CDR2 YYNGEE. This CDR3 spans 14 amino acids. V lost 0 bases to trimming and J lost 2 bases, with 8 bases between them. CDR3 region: CASSVEPTNYGYTF. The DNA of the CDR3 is TGTGCCAGCAGCGTAGAGCCCACGAACTATGGCTACACCTTC.